A selection of T cell receptor beta chains follows, all from one sample in a study of graft-versus-host responses after intestinal transplantation. The data were produced by immunoSEQ multiplex PCR, yet TCRdb's version contains in-frame clones alone and is incomplete. The repertoire holds 10,000 to 15,000 clones, with around 79% as singletons. The specimen comprised ileum tissue, sampled roughly 140 days after intestinal transplantation. These receptors originate from a human patient who received an intestinal transplant, so some T cells may come from the graft donor. CDR3s include the opening cysteine and the closing phenylalanine or tryptophan. The D gene is left open where the match is weak. Clone size is not always given. Where it is, it says once, few, many or a class for expanded clones.

TRBV7-9	11	NA	few	TRBJ2-1	TGTGCCAGCAGCTCAGGGGATGAGCAGTTCTTC	CASSSGDEQFF
TRBV5-4	16	TRBD2	NA	TRBJ2-2	TGTGCCAGCAGCGCGGGGGGGACCCTGAACACCGGGGAGCTGTTTTTT	CASSAGGTLNTGELFF
TRBV5-6	17	TRBD1	NA	TRBJ1-3	TGTGCCAGCAGCTTACCGGGACAGGTCAACTCTGGAAACACCATATATTTT	CASSLPGQVNSGNTIYF
TRBV6-5	16	NA	NA	TRBJ2-7	TGTGCCAGCAGTTACTCGTTACGTCGGAGCTCCTACGAGCAGTACTTC	CASSYSLRRSSYEQYF
TRBV7-7	16	NA	once	TRBJ1-1	TGTGCTAGCAGCTTAGGGTTTTACATGCAGAACACTGAAGCTTTCTTT	CASSLGFYMQNTEAFF
TRBV19	16	NA	NA	TRBJ2-7	TGTGCCAGTAGTATAGTTGGTGGGCAGGGAACCTACGAGCAGTACTTC	CASSIVGGQGTYEQYF
TRBV6-5	14	NA	NA	TRBJ1-3	TGTGCCAGCAGTCCCCTAATCTCTGGAAACACCATATATTTT	CASSPLISGNTIYF
TRBV6-6	16	TRBD1	once	TRBJ1-3	TGTGCCAGCAGTTCGAGCCCAGGACAGGCTGGAAACACCATATATTTT	CASSSSPGQAGNTIYF
TRBV6-6	14	NA	NA	TRBJ2-4	TGTGCCAGCAGTTTGGGACTAGCCAAAAACATTCAGTACTTC	CASSLGLAKNIQYF
TRBV5-1	17	NA	NA	TRBJ1-6	TGCGCCAGCAGCTTGGACAGGCAGGGTCCCTATAATTCACCCCTCCACTTT	CASSLDRQGPYNSPLHF
TRBV18	13	NA	NA	TRBJ2-1	TGTGCCAGCTCAACGGGAGCCTACAATGAGCAGTTCTTC	CASSTGAYNEQFF
TRBV7-9	14	TRBD2	once	TRBJ2-1	TGTGCCAGCAGCTGGGGGGGTTCCTACAATGAGCAGTTCTTC	CASSWGGSYNEQFF
TRBV6-5	15	NA	NA	TRBJ2-4	TGTGCCAGCAGTGCGAGCGGAGTAGCCAAAAACATTCAGTACTTC	CASSASGVAKNIQYF
TRBV4-3	15	TRBD2	NA	TRBJ2-5	TGCGCCAGCAGCCCGGGACTAGCCGTACAAGAGACCCAGTACTTC	CASSPGLAVQETQYF
TRBV7-7	17	TRBD2	NA	TRBJ2-2	TGTGCTAGCAGCTTAGTGGAGCGGGAGGCGGGCACCGGGGAGCTGTTTTTT	CASSLVEREAGTGELFF
TRBV6-4	15	TRBD2	NA	TRBJ2-3	TGTGCCAGCAGTGCCAGCGGGGGGGCGTCAGATACGCAGTATTTT	CASSASGGASDTQYF
TRBV6-6	13	NA	NA	TRBJ1-6	TGTGCCAGCAGTTACTCATCCGGTTATTCCCTCCACTTT	CASSYSSGYSLHF
TRBV9	15	TRBD2	few	TRBJ2-1	TGTGCCAGCAGCGTATCCAGCGGGGGGTACAATGAGCAGTTCTTC	CASSVSSGGYNEQFF
TRBV28	14	NA	medium-sized	TRBJ2-5	TGTGCCAGCGCCCGAGGAGTGGGCCAAGAGACCCAGTACTTC	CASARGVGQETQYF
TRBV2	14	TRBD1	NA	TRBJ2-7	TGTGCCAGCAGTCGATACAGGGGGATCTACGAGCAGTACTTC	CASSRYRGIYEQYF
TRBV6-1	15	TRBD1	NA	TRBJ1-6	TGTGCCAGCAACCGGGACAGCTCCTATAATTCACCCCTCCACTTT	CASNRDSSYNSPLHF
TRBV6-5	14	NA	NA	TRBJ1-1	TGTGCCAGCAGTTCCTCCTACAGGGCCATCGAAGCTTTCTTT	CASSSSYRAIEAFF
TRBV11-3	13	NA	NA	TRBJ2-7	TGTGCCAGCAGCGAATTTCAGGGCTACGAGCAGTACTTC	CASSEFQGYEQYF
TRBV7-8	15	TRBD1	NA	TRBJ2-2	TGTGCCAGCAGCCCCCAGGGGGCATGGAACGGGGAGCTGTTTTTT	CASSPQGAWNGELFF
TRBV2	17	NA	NA	TRBJ2-2	TGTGCCAGCAGTGAAGCGCCCAAGACAGAGAACACCGGGGAGCTGTTTTTT	CASSEAPKTENTGELFF
TRBV5-4	16	NA	NA	TRBJ2-1	TGTGCCAGCAGCTTACCCGATCGGGGTAGCTGGGATGAGCAGTTCTTC	CASSLPDRGSWDEQFF
TRBV11-2	12	NA	NA	TRBJ2-1	TGTGCCAGCAGCTTAGAGGCCTATGAGCAGTTCTTC	CASSLEAYEQFF
TRBV11-1	17	NA	NA	TRBJ1-3	TGTGCCAGCAGCTTGAAGGGAGGCCCCGTCTCTGGAAACACCATATATTTT	CASSLKGGPVSGNTIYF
TRBV7-9	12	NA	NA	TRBJ1-1	TGTGCCAGCAGCGCACAGAACACTGAAGCTTTCTTT	CASSAQNTEAFF
TRBV4-2	16	NA	NA	TRBJ1-5	TGTGCCAGCAGCCCGACGGGGGGGAACAATCTTCCGCCCCAGCATTTT	CASSPTGGNNLPPQHF
TRBV11-3	12	TRBD1	NA	TRBJ2-7	TGTGCCAGCGGGGACAGGGTCGGGGAGCAGTACTTC	CASGDRVGEQYF
TRBV7-9	13	NA	NA	TRBJ1-1	TGTGCCAGCAGCTTATGGCGGGACACTGAAGCTTTCTTT	CASSLWRDTEAFF
TRBV30	13	NA	few	TRBJ2-1	TGTGCCTGGAGTCGACAAAAATACAATGAGCAGTTCTTC	CAWSRQKYNEQFF
TRBV10-1	13	NA	NA	TRBJ2-1	TGCGCCAGCAGTCCCGGGACCGACAGGGAGCAGTTCTTC	CASSPGTDREQFF
TRBV9	17	NA	few	TRBJ2-2	TGTGCCAGCAGCGTAGTCGGGCGGGGGCCGAACACCGGGGAGCTGTTTTTT	CASSVVGRGPNTGELFF
TRBV6-4	15	TRBD2	NA	TRBJ2-3	TGTGCCAGCAGTGAGAGCGGGGGGGCCGGAGATACGCAGTATTTT	CASSESGGAGDTQYF
TRBV2	15	TRBD1	NA	TRBJ1-5	TGTGCCAGCGGAAACCGACAGGGGACCAATCAGCCCCAGCATTTT	CASGNRQGTNQPQHF
TRBV5-6	17	TRBD2	NA	TRBJ2-5	TGTGCCAGCAGCTTGGAGGTCCGGGGGGTCTTTCAAGAGACCCAGTACTTC	CASSLEVRGVFQETQYF
TRBV20-1	11	NA	NA	TRBJ1-2	TGCAGTGCTAGAAACAGCTATGGCTACACCTTC	CSARNSYGYTF
TRBV28	12	NA	NA	TRBJ1-5	TGTGCCAGCAGTCCCCCGGGTCAGCCCCAGCATTTT	CASSPPGQPQHF
TRBV6-1	13	NA	NA	TRBJ2-2	TGTGCCATACACTCGCGGCTCATGGGGGAGCTGTTTTTT	CAIHSRLMGELFF
TRBV9	16	TRBD1	NA	TRBJ2-3	TGTGCCAGCAGCCCCTTCGGGACAGGGGACACAGATACGCAGTATTTT	CASSPFGTGDTDTQYF